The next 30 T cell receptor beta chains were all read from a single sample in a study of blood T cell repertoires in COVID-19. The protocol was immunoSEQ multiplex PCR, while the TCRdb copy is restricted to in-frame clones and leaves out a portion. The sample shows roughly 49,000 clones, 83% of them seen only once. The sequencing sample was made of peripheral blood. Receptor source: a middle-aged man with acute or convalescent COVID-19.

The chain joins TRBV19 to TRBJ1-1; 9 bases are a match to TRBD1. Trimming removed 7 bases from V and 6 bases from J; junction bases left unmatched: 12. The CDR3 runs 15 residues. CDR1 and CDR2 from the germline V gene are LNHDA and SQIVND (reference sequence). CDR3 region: CASTPFGTGRSEAFF. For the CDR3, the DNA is TGTGCCAGTACCCCTTTCGGGACAGGGAGGTCTGAAGCTTTCTTT.

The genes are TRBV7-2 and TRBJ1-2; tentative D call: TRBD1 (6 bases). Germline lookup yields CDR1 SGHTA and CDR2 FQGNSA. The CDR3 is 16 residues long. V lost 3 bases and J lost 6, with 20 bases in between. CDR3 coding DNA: TGTGCCAGCAGCTTCCCTACCACCAGGGGAAGGGATGGCTACACCTTC. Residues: CASSFPTTRGRDGYTF.

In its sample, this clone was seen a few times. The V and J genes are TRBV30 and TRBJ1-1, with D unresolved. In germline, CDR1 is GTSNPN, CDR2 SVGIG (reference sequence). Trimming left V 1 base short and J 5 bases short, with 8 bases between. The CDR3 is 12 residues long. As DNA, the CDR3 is TGTGCCTGGAGTGGGTTGAGAACTGAAGCTTTCTTT. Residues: CAWSGLRTEAFF.

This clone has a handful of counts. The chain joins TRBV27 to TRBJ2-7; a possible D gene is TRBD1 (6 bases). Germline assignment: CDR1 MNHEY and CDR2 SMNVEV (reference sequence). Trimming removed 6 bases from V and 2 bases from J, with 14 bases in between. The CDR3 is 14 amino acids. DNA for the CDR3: TGTGCCAGCAGCCGGACAGACTCACCCTACGAGCAGTACTTC. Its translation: CASSRTDSPYEQYF.

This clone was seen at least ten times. Here the CDR3 DNA reads TGTGCCATCAGTGTGGGGCGGGGACTAGCGAAGACAGATACGCAGTATTTT. Translating gives CAISVGRGLAKTDTQYF. The chain has TRBV10-3 and TRBJ2-3, with TRBD2 matching over 10 bases. The CDR3 contains 17 residues. The ends lost 4 bases at V and 3 bases at J; junction bases unmatched: 10. Germline V gene data show CDR1 as ENHRY and CDR2 as SYGVKD.

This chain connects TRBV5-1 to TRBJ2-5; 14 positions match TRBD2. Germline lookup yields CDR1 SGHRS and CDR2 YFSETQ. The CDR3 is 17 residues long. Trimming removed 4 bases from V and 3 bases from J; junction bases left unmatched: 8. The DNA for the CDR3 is TGCGCCAGCAGCATAAGACTAGCGGGAGGGCCTAAAGAGACCCAGTACTTC. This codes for CASSIRLAGGPKETQYF.

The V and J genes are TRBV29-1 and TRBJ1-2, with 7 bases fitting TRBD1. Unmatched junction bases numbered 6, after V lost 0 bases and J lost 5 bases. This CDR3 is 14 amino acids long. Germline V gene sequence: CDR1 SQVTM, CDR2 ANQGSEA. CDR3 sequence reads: CSVEDYQGGYGYTF. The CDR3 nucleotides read TGCAGCGTTGAAGATTATCAGGGGGGTTATGGCTACACCTTC.

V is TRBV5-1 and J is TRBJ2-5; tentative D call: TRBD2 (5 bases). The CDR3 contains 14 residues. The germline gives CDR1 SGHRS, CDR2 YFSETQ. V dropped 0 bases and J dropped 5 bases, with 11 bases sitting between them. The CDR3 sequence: CASSLAVGGETQYF. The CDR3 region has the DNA TGCGCCAGCAGCTTGGCCGTCGGCGGGGAGACCCAGTACTTC.

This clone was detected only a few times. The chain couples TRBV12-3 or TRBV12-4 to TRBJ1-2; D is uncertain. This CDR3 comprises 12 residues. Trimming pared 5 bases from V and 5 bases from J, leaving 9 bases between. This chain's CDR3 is CASSRDGYGYTF. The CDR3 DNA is TGTGCCAGCAGTCGAGACGGGTATGGCTACACCTTC.

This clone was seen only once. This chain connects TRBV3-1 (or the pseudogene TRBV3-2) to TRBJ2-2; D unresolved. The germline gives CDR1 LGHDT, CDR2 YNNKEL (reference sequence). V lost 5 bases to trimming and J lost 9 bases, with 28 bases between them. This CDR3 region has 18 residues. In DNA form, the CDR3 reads TGTGCCAGCAGCAAGGATCTAGAGATGCATGTCCGAAGTAGGGAGCTGTTTTTT. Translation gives CASSKDLEMHVRSRELFF.

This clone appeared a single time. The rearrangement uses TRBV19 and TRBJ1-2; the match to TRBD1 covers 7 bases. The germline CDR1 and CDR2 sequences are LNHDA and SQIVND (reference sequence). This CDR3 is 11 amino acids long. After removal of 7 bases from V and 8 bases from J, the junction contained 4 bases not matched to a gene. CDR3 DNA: TGTGCCAGTAATCACAGGGGAGGCTACACCTTC. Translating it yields CASNHRGGYTF.

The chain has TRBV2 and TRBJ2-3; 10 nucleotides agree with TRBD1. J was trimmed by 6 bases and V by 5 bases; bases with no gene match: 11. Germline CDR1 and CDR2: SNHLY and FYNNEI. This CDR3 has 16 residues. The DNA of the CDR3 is TGTGCCAGCAGTCAATGGGGGGGGACAGGGGTGGATACGCAGTATTTT. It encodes CASSQWGGTGVDTQYF.

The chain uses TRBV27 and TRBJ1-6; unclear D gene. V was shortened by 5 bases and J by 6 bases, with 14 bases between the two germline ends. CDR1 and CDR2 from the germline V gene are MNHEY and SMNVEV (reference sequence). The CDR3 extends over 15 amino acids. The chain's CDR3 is CASSEERDPNSPLHF. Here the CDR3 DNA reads TGTGCCAGCAGTGAAGAGAGGGATCCTAATTCACCCCTCCACTTT.

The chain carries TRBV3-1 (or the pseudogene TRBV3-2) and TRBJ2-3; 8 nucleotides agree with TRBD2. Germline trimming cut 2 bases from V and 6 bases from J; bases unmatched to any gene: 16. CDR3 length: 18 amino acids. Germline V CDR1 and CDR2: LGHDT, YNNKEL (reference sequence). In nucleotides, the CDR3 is TGTGCCAGCAGCCAAATCAAAGCGGGGGTGGCACTTGAGGATACGCAGTATTTT. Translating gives CASSQIKAGVALEDTQYF.

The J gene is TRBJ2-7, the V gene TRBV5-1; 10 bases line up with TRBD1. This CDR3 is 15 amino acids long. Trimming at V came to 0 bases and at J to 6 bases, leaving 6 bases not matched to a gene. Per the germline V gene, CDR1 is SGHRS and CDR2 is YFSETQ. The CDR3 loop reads CASSLEGTGVPEQYF. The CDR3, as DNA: TGCGCCAGCAGCTTGGAAGGGACAGGGGTCCCCGAGCAGTACTTC.

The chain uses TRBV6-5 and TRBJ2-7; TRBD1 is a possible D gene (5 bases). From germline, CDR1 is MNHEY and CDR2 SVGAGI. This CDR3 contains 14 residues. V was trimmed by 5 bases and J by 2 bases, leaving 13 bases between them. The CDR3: CASSPDRLTYEQYV. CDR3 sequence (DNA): TGTGCCAGCAGTCCCGACAGACTTACCTACGAGCAGTACGTC.

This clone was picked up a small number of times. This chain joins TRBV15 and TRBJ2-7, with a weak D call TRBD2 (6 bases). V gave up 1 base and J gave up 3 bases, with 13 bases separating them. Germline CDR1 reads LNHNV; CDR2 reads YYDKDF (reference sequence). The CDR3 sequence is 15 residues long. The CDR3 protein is CATSRVPLGGYEQYF. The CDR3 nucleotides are TGTGCCACCAGCAGAGTCCCTCTCGGGGGCTACGAGCAGTACTTC.

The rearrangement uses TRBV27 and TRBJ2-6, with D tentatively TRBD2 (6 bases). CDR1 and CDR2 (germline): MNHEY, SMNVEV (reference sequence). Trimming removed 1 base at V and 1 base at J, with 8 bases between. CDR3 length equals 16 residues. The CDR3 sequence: CASSLWAGSGANVLTF. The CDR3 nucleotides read TGTGCCAGCAGTTTATGGGCGGGGTCTGGGGCCAACGTCCTGACTTTC.

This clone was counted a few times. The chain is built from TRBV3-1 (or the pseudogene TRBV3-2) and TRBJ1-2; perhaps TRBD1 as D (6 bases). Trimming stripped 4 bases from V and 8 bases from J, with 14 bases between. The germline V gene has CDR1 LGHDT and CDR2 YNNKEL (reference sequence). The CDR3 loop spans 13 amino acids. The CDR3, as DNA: TGTGCCAGCAGCCTAAGACAGGATGGAGGCTACACCTTC. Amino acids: CASSLRQDGGYTF.

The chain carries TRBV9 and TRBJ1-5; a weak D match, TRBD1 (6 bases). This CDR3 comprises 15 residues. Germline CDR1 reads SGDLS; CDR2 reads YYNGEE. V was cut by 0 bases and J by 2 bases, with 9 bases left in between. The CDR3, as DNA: TGTGCCAGCAGCGTAGGGGACACGGGCAATCAGCCCCAGCATTTT. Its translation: CASSVGDTGNQPQHF.

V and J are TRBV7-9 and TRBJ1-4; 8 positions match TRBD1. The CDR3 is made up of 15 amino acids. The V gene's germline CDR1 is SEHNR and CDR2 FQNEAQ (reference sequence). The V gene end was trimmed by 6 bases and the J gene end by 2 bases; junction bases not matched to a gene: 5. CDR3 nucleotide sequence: TGTGCCAGCAGTATACAGGGGGTCACTAATGAAAAACTGTTTTTT. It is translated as CASSIQGVTNEKLFF.

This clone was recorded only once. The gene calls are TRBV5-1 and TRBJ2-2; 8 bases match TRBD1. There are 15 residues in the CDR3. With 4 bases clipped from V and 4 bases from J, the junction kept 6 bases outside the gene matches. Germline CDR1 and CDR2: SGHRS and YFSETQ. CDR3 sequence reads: CASSVTGGSTGELFF. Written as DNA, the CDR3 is TGCGCCAGCAGCGTCACAGGGGGTAGCACCGGGGAGCTGTTTTTT.

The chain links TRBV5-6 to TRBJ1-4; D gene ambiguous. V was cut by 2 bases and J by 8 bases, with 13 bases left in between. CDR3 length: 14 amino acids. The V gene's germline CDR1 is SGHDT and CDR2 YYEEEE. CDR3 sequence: CASSFPAEREKLFF. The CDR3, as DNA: TGTGCCAGCAGCTTCCCGGCTGAGAGGGAAAAACTGTTTTTT.

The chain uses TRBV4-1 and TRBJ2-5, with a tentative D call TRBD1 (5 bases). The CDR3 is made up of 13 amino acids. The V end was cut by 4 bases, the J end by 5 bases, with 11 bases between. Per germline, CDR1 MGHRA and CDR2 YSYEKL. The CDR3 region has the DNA TGCGCCAGCAGCCTAAGGGGTTCGGAGACCCAGTACTTC. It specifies CASSLRGSETQYF.

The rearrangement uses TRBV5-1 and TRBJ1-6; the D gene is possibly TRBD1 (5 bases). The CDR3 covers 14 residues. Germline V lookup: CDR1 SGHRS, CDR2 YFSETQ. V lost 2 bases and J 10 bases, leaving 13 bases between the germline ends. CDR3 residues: CASSLGSGRSPLHF. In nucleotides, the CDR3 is TGCGCCAGCAGCTTAGGGTCAGGGAGGTCACCCCTCCACTTT.

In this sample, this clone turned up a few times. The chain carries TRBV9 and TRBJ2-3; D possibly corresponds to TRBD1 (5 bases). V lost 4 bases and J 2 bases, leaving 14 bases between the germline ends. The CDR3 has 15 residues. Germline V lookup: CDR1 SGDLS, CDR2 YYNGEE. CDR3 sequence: CASSPIGANTDTQYF. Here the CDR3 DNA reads TGTGCCAGCAGCCCCATTGGGGCCAACACAGATACGCAGTATTTT.

This chain's CDR3 is CAISEAGQDYNEQFF. The DNA for the CDR3 is TGTGCCATCAGTGAGGCCGGACAGGACTACAATGAGCAGTTCTTC. V is TRBV10-3 and J is TRBJ2-1; 7 bases match TRBD1. CDR1 ENHRY and CDR2 SYGVKD come from the germline V gene. Trimming took 2 bases from V and 3 from J; bases not matched to a gene: 4. The CDR3 is 15 residues long.

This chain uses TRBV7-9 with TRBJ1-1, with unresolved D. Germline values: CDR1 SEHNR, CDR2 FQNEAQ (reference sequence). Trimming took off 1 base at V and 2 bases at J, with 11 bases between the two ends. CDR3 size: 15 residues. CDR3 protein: CASSLGALTNTEAFF. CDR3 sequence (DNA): TGTGCCAGCAGCTTAGGGGCACTTACCAACACTGAAGCTTTCTTT.

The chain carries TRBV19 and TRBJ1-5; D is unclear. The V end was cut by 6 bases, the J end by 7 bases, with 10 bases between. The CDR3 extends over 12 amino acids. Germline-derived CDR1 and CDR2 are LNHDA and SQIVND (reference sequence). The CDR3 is CASSPGGQPQHF. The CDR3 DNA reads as TGTGCCAGTAGCCCCGGAGGCCAGCCCCAGCATTTT.

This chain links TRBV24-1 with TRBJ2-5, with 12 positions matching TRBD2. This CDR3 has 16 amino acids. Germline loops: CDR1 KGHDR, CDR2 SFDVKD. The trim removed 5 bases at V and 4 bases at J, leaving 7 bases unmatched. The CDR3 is CATSARTSGRPETQYF. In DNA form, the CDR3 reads TGTGCCACCAGTGCAAGAACTAGCGGGAGGCCAGAGACCCAGTACTTC.